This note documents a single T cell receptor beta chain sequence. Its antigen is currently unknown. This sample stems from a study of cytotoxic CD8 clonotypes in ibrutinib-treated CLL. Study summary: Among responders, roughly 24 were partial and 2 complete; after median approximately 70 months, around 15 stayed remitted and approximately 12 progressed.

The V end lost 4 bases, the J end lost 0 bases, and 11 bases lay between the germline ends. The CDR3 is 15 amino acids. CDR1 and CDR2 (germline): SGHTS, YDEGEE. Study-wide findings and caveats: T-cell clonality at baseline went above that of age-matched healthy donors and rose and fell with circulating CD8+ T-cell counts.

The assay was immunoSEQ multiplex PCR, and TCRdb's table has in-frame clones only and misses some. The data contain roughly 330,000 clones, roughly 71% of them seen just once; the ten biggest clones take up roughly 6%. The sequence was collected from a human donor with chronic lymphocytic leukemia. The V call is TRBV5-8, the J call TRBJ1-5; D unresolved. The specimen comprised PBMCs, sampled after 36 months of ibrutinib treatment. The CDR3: CASSLGTYSNQPQHF. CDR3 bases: TGTGCCAGCAGCCTCGGAACTTATAGCAATCAGCCCCAGCATTTT. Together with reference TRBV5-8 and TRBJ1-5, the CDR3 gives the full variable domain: EAGVTQSPTHLIKTRGQQATLRCSPISGHTSVYWYQQALGLGLQFLLWYDEGEERNRGNFPPRFSGRQFPNYSSELNVNALELEDSALYLCASSLGTYSNQPQHFGDGTRLSIL.